This T cell receptor beta chain was recorded in a study of T cell clonality in common variable immunodeficiency. Overall study findings and caveats: Reportedly, TCR beta sequences from common variable immunodeficiency showed fewer deletions and N-nucleotide insertions.

Using immunoSEQ multiplex PCR, the repertoire was profiled, and TCRdb retains in-frame clones only, with some absent. This sample comprises about 23,000 clones, none seen once only. This CDR3 comprises 12 residues. Germline assignment: CDR1 LNHDA and CDR2 SQIVND (reference sequence). Between the trimmed V and J ends, which lost 1 base and 3 bases, there was a span of 4 bases. On this clone: Its cognate antigen is unknown. The CDR3 extends 3 residues past the end of the read, so its final part is completed from the germline J gene.

This receptor was taken from a human donor with common variable immunodeficiency. Input material: peripheral blood mononuclear cells. The chain is built from TRBV19 and TRBJ2-7; D remains ambiguous. CDR3 bases read: TGTGCCAGTAGTATAGGCAGCTACGAG. Residues: CASSIGSYE. The whole CDR3 sequence is CASSIGSYEQYF.